The text below deals with one T cell receptor (beta chain). Antigen specificity is unknown. Participants comprised healthy donors of bone marrow. This specimen comes from a study of cytomegalovirus exposure and HLA in healthy donors. Study findings and constraints: Later work found most CMV-associated TCR beta chains apparently HLA-restricted.

Both 60 Vbeta primers and 13 Jbeta primers went into the PCR. Original processing notes: Unique TCR beta chains totaled some 80 million in a later count, with some 10 million of them shared. Sequenced by immunoSEQ multiplex PCR; TCRdb stores in-frame clones only, minus some. Clonal size and the V and J genes are those of that table, whereas D and trimming came from the DNA. The sample lists around 160,000 clones; over 80% were seen once. The trim removed 2 bases at V and 5 bases at J, leaving 8 bases unmatched. Germline lookup yields CDR1 MNHNY and CDR2 SVGAGI (reference sequence). This CDR3 has 16 residues.

The sample comprised PBMCs. This rearrangement joins TRBV6-6 to TRBJ1-5, with 8 bases matching TRBD1. This sequence originates from a woman younger than 30 in good health and CMV-seronegative. CDR3 DNA sequence: TGTGCCAGCAGTTACCTCGGACAGGGTGGGTATCAGCCCCAGCATTTT. This codes for CASSYLGQGGYQPQHF.